This T cell receptor beta chain was documented in a study of regulatory T cells in long-lasting Graves disease. Study outcomes and limitations: Patients with persistent Graves' had lower TCR diversity than newly diagnosed patients. Persistent disease was associated with favored TRBV28 usage and with favored use of TRBJ1-2 and TRBJ2-5.

Arm-PCR of CDR3 regions and iRepertoire HTBI primers were the basis on which TCR beta libraries were built. TCRdb re-derived calls from the multiplex PCR reads in MiXCR, one entry per CDR3 protein. The sample lists about 290,000 distinct CDR3 sequences, more than 20% occurring once. Noted time point: persistent/refractory GD, antithyroid drugs over 5 years with positive TRAb. The TCR library was made from RNA extracted from PBMCs. A few counts support this clonotype. The antigen remains unidentified. In germline, CDR1 is ENHRY, CDR2 SYGVKD. V lost 3 bases and J lost 1, with 13 bases in between. The CDR3 is 16 residues long.

This rearrangement joins TRBV10-3 to TRBJ1-5, with D perhaps TRBD1 (6 bases). This TCR derives from a female donor with Graves disease. The input for sequencing was peripheral blood mononuclear cells (PBMCs), taken when the disease was refractory, from a patient treated with antithyroid drugs. The CDR3 bases are TGTGCCATCAGTGATGGGGGCAGCGGCAGCAATCAGCCCCAGCATTTT. It codes for CAISDGGSGSNQPQHF.